This T cell receptor beta chain emerged from a study of T cell changes during pregnancy in multiple sclerosis. Repertoires were generated with immunoSEQ multiplex PCR, while TCRdb's copy carries only in-frame clones and drops some. Of around 49,000 clones in the sample, around 91% were seen once. This CDR3 spans 14 amino acids. The V gene end was trimmed by 0 bases and the J gene end by 13 bases; junction bases not matched to a gene: 10. The germline V gene encodes CDR1 SGHDT and CDR2 YYEEEE. The receptor's source is a female donor in good health, enrolled as a control in a pregnancy study. The sample consisted of peripheral blood, taken after pregnancy. The chain couples TRBV5-6 to TRBJ2-1; 7 bases line up with TRBD1. DNA of the CDR3: TGTGCCAGCAGCTTGGGGGCTGTCTCAGGGGGACAGTTCTTC. Translation gives CASSLGAVSGGQFF.